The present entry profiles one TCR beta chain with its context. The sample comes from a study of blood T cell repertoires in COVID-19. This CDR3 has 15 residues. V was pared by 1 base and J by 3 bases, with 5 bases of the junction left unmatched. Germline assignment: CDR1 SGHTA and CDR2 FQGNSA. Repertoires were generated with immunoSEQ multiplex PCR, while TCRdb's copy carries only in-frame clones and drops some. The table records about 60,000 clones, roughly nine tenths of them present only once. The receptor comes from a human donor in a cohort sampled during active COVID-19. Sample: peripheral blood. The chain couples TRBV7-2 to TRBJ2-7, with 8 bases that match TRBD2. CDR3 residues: CASSLGAGGIYEQYF. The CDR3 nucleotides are TGTGCCAGCAGCTTAGGGGCGGGAGGAATCTACGAGCAGTACTTC.